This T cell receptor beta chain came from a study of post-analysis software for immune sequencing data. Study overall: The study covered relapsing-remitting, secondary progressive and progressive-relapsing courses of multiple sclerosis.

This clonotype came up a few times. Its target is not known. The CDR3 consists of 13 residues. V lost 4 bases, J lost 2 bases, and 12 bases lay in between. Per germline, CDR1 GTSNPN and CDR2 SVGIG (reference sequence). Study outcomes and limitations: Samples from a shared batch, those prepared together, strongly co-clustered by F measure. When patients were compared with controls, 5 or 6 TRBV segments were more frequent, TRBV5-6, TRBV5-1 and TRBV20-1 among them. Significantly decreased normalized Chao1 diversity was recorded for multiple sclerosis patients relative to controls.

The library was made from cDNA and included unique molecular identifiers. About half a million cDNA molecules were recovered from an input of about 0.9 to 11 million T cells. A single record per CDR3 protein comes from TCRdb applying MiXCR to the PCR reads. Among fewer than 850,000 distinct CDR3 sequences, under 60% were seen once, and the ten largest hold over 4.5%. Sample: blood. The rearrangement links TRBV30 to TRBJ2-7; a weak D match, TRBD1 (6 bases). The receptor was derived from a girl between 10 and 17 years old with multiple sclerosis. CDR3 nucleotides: TGTGCCTGGAATGTACAGGGTCCCTACGAGCAGTACTTC. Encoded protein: CAWNVQGPYEQYF.